Below, 13 T cell receptor beta chains from the same sample are listed, as sequenced in a study of T cell repertoires in cytomegalovirus infection. No antigens are known for them. MiXCR was run by TCRdb on the reads, yielding one entry per CDR3 protein. The sample has approximately 350,000 distinct CDR3 sequences, roughly 34% seen once. The material sequenced was cultured PBMCs, taken from culture after CMV antigen stimulation. These receptor sequences come from a human donor in good health (CMV status not recorded). Some clones in this sample may be carry-over from other donors' samples.

This sequence joins TRBV10-3 and TRBJ2-3, with 12 positions matching TRBD2. CDR3 length equals 17 residues. The ends lost 3 bases at V and 6 bases at J; junction bases unmatched: 10. Germline V gives CDR1 ENHRY, CDR2 SYGVKD. The CDR3 sequence: CAISELWTSGVQDTQYF. CDR3 coding DNA: TGTGCCATCAGTGAACTTTGGACTAGCGGGGTTCAGGATACGCAGTATTTT.

This clonotype was found a few times. V gene TRBV27 combines with J gene TRBJ1-1; a weak D match, TRBD1 (5 bases). The CDR3 length is 15 residues. Germline CDR1 and CDR2: MNHEY and SMNVEV (reference sequence). The V end was cut by 4 bases, the J end by 3 bases, with 15 bases between. CDR3 in DNA: TGTGCCAGCAGTTATGGGGACCGGCGACACACTGAAGCTTTCTTT. Residues: CASSYGDRRHTEAFF.

The rearrangement uses TRBV7-8 and TRBJ2-7; 9 positions match TRBD1. V was pared by 6 bases and J by 3 bases, with 6 bases of the junction left unmatched. Germline assignment: CDR1 SGHVS and CDR2 FQNEAQ. The CDR3 is made up of 14 amino acids. The CDR3 reads CASRPRQGGYEQYF. The CDR3 region has the DNA TGTGCCAGCAGACCCAGACAGGGGGGCTACGAGCAGTACTTC.

The CDR3 nucleotides read TGCAGCCCTAGCACAGATACGCAGTATTTT. It codes for CSPSTDTQYF. The V gene is TRBV29-1, the J gene TRBJ2-3; D call uncertain. CDR3 length: 10 amino acids. V shed 8 bases and J shed 0 bases, with 3 bases lying between them. Germline V lookup: CDR1 SQVTM, CDR2 ANQGSEA.

This chain connects TRBV14 to TRBJ2-1, with D possibly being TRBD2 (5 bases). Germline V lookup: CDR1 SGHDN, CDR2 FVKESK. V lost 1 base to trimming and J lost 6 bases, with 7 bases between them. This CDR3 is 13 amino acids long. The CDR3 reads CASSQASRNEQFF. In DNA, the CDR3 is TGTGCCAGCAGCCAAGCTAGCCGCAATGAGCAGTTCTTC.

This clonotype was detected only a few times. Germline is not matched at one junction end, which may reflect a read error. J is TRBJ2-5 and V is TRBV11-2, with D possibly matching TRBD1 (5 bases). The CDR3 is 15 amino acids. CDR1 is SGHAT, CDR2 FQNNGV, per germline. The CDR3 spells CASSFWAGIQETQYF. For the CDR3, the DNA is TGTGCCAGCAGCTTTTGGGCAGGGATCCAAGAGACTCAGTACTTC.

This clonotype has more than one count but fewer than ten. This chain uses TRBV7-2 with TRBJ2-2; TRBD2 aligns across 12 bases. V lost 6 bases to trimming and J lost 4 bases; unmatched junction nucleotides: 3. In germline, CDR1 is SGHTA, CDR2 FQGNSA. The CDR3 has 15 amino acids. The CDR3 nucleotides are TGTGCCAGCAGGGGACTAGCGGGTTTCACCGGGGAGCTGTTTTTT. Protein: CASRGLAGFTGELFF.

This chain links TRBV28 with TRBJ2-1; TRBD2 matches at 7 bases. CDR1 is MDHEN, CDR2 SYDVKM, per germline. The CDR3 covers 11 residues. V gave up 5 bases and J gave up 10 bases; unmatched junction bases: 2. CDR3 nucleotide sequence: TGTGCCAGCAGTCCGGGACTAGAGCAGTTCTTC. This encodes CASSPGLEQFF.

This clonotype was detected only a few times. This chain uses TRBV7-2 with TRBJ1-1; a weak D match, TRBD1 (6 bases). Germline V gene sequence: CDR1 SGHTA, CDR2 FQGNSA. Trimming stripped 2 bases from V and 4 bases from J, with 14 bases between. This CDR3 spans 15 amino acids. The CDR3 loop reads CASSLTGPLSTEAFF. Here the CDR3 DNA reads TGTGCCAGCAGCTTAACAGGGCCCTTGAGCACTGAAGCTTTCTTT.

The J gene is TRBJ1-1, the V gene TRBV12-5; D unresolved. The ends were cut back, 7 bases at V and 5 bases at J, with 8 bases in the middle. This CDR3 contains 11 residues. Germline assignment: CDR1 LGHNT and CDR2 FRNRAP. The CDR3 reads CASEGGTEAFF. CDR3 DNA: TGTGCTAGTGAGGGCGGGACTGAAGCTTTCTTT.

This clonotype was counted ten times or more. The gene calls are TRBV7-2 and TRBJ2-7; TRBD1 matches 10 bases. The germline CDR1 and CDR2 sequences are SGHTA and FQGNSA. V lost 5 bases to trimming and J lost 3 bases; unmatched junction nucleotides: 7. The CDR3 is 15 amino acids. In nucleotides, the CDR3 is TGTGCCAGCAGCCCAAGACAGGGGGCGGTCTACGAGCAGTACTTC. Translating gives CASSPRQGAVYEQYF.

This clonotype was found a few times. The rearrangement joins TRBV7-8 to TRBJ2-1; D unclear. Trimming left V 0 bases short and J 4 bases short, with 10 bases between. The CDR3 totals 15 residues. The germline V gene has CDR1 SGHVS and CDR2 FQNEAQ. DNA for the CDR3: TGTGCCAGCAGCTTAGCGTGGGCTATTTACAATGAGCAGTTCTTC. Translated, it gives CASSLAWAIYNEQFF.

V and J are TRBV28 and TRBJ1-5; D is unresolved. Trimming left V 2 bases short and J 11 bases short, with 10 bases between. CDR3 length: 12 residues. Germline V gene lookup returns CDR1 MDHEN and CDR2 SYDVKM. Here the CDR3 reads CASSLVGSTQHF. The CDR3 DNA is TGTGCCAGCAGTTTAGTAGGGTCGACCCAGCATTTT.